Below, one T cell receptor (beta chain) is given with its context. The data originate from a study of blood T cell repertoires in COVID-19. Trimming stripped 0 bases from V and 6 bases from J, with 16 bases between. Germline lookup yields CDR1 SGHRS and CDR2 YFSETQ. The CDR3 length is 15 residues. In the original workflow: For nucleated cells, counts were estimated from reference gene primer amplification. Sequencing used immunoSEQ multiplex PCR; TCRdb keeps in-frame clones, though not all of them. The V and J calls and the clone size are those of that table, but D and trimming were determined from the DNA. Among hundreds of thousands of clones, about 80% were seen once, and the ten largest hold roughly 4.8%. Which cohort a participant joined came from the clinical history participants gave.

The sequence was collected from a woman in her 50s who had been exposed to COVID-19. The chain carries TRBV5-1 and TRBJ2-7, with D possibly TRBD1 on 5 matching bases. What was sequenced was PBMCs or T cells enriched from blood (not recorded which). The CDR3 DNA reads as TGCGCCAGCAGCTTGGATCTCCAGGGATCATTCGAGCAGTACTTC. This gives the protein CASSLDLQGSFEQYF.